This is a list of T cell receptor beta chains from one sample in a study of T cell responses to AZD1222 COVID-19 vaccine. Here immunoSEQ multiplex PCR was the method, and the copy in TCRdb shows in-frame clones only, minus some. The data hold about 72,000 clones, with roughly nine tenths observed a single time. Sample: peripheral blood, taken 28 days after the second AZD1222 dose. These receptors all come from an adult who received the AZD1222 COVID-19 vaccine. CDR3s include the opening cysteine and the closing phenylalanine or tryptophan. The D gene is left open where the match is weak. Clone size is not always given. Where it is, it says once, few, many or a class for expanded clones.

size	J	D	V	DNA	CDR3
once	TRBJ2-1	TRBD2	TRBV11-2	TGTGCCAGCAGCTCGGGGACTAGCGGGCTGGGCTCCTACAATGAGCAGTTCTTC	CASSSGTSGLGSYNEQFF
many	TRBJ2-7	NA	TRBV7-9	TGTGCCAGCAGCTACCTCGCGGTAAACGAGCAGTACTTC	CASSYLAVNEQYF
NA	TRBJ2-1	NA	TRBV5-1	TGCGCCAGCAGCTTGGTCGGGAGTAGCTCCTACAATGAGCAGTTCTTC	CASSLVGSSSYNEQFF
NA	TRBJ2-1	NA	TRBV25-1	TGTGCCAGCAGTACGGCGGGGTCGAATGAGCAGTTCTTC	CASSTAGSNEQFF
NA	TRBJ2-1	NA	TRBV5-5	TGTGCCAGCAGCTTGTCTTACAATGAGCAGTTCTTC	CASSLSYNEQFF
NA	TRBJ1-1	TRBD1	TRBV13	TGTGCCAGCAGCTCCTTAAGGACAGGGGGAGTAAGCACTGAAGCTTTCTTT	CASSSLRTGGVSTEAFF
once	TRBJ2-7	TRBD2	TRBV12-3/TRBV12-4	TGTGCCACCAGACTAGCGGGCTACGAGCAGTACTTC	CATRLAGYEQYF
NA	TRBJ1-4	NA	TRBV19	TGTGCCAGTAGCGCAGCAACTAATGAAAAACTGTTTTTT	CASSAATNEKLFF
NA	TRBJ2-1	TRBD2	TRBV7-2	TGTGCCAGCAGCCCTGTTCTTAGCGGGAAGGGTGAGCAGTTCTTC	CASSPVLSGKGEQFF
NA	TRBJ2-2	NA	TRBV10-3	TGTGCCATCACCACTCTGACAGGATCGAACACCGGGGAGCTGTTTTTT	CAITTLTGSNTGELFF
NA	TRBJ1-2	NA	TRBV6-1	TGTGCCAGCAGTGAAGGTTACTGGGGGCGAGGCTACACCTTC	CASSEGYWGRGYTF
once	TRBJ1-3	TRBD1	TRBV6-1	TGTGCCAGCAGTGATGACAGGGTGGATGGAAACACCATATATTTT	CASSDDRVDGNTIYF
NA	TRBJ1-5	NA	TRBV6-5	TGTGCCACCGGACGGGATAGCAATCAGCCCCAGCATTTT	CATGRDSNQPQHF
few	TRBJ1-3	TRBD1	TRBV2	TGTGCCAGCAGGGGACAGGAGGGAAACACCATATATTTT	CASRGQEGNTIYF
NA	TRBJ1-3	NA	TRBV18	TGTGCCAGCTCAATCCCCAGGAACTCTGGAAACACCATATATTTT	CASSIPRNSGNTIYF
NA	TRBJ1-1	NA	TRBV6-5	TGTGCCAGCGTAGGGACTGAAGCTTTCTTT	CASVGTEAFF
NA	TRBJ2-1	NA	TRBV12-3/TRBV12-4	TGTGCCAGCAGTTCCGGGAGAGGCAATGAGCAGTTCTTC	CASSSGRGNEQFF
NA	TRBJ1-1	NA	TRBV5-8	TGTGCCAGCAAAAAGCGTATGTCTGAAGCTTTCTTT	CASKKRMSEAFF
NA	TRBJ2-5	NA	TRBV7-3	TGTGCCAGCAGCTTAACAGGGGGCCAAGAGACCCAGTACTTC	CASSLTGGQETQYF
NA	TRBJ1-4	TRBD1	TRBV18	TGTGCCAGCTCACCAGGGGACAGGGGGCAAAAACTGTTTTTT	CASSPGDRGQKLFF
once	TRBJ2-1	NA	TRBV24-1	TGTGCCACCAGTGACACCAGGGGTTCGGGGGAGCAGTTCTTC	CATSDTRGSGEQFF
NA	TRBJ2-7	NA	TRBV2	TGTGCCAGCGGTCGAGACGCAGGGGCCTACGAGCAGTACTTC	CASGRDAGAYEQYF
NA	TRBJ1-3	NA	TRBV18	TGTGCCAGCTCGGACCCCGACAGAAATGGAAACACCATATATTTT	CASSDPDRNGNTIYF
NA	TRBJ1-1	TRBD1	TRBV10-2	TGCGCCAGCAGCCCGGGACAGGCGAACACTGAAGCTTTCTTT	CASSPGQANTEAFF
NA	TRBJ1-3	NA	TRBV28	TGTGCCAGCAGTTTGCCCGGGATTAGGTCGAACACCATATATTTT	CASSLPGIRSNTIYF
NA	TRBJ2-1	TRBD2	TRBV5-1	TGCGCCAGCAGCTTGGTGGTAGCGGGAGCGGGTGAGCAGTTCTTC	CASSLVVAGAGEQFF
few	TRBJ1-2	NA	TRBV12-3/TRBV12-4	TGTGCCAGCAGTTTTGCCACACCCCCCCCCACCTTC	CASSFATPPPTF
once	TRBJ2-7	TRBD2	TRBV27	TGTGCCAGCAGTGGCCGGAGCGGGAGCTCCTACGAGCAGTACTTC	CASSGRSGSSYEQYF
once	TRBJ1-3	NA	TRBV4-1	TGCGCCAGCAGCCAAGAATTAAGCTCTGGAAACACCATATATTTT	CASSQELSSGNTIYF
once	TRBJ1-4	NA	TRBV11-2	TGTGCCAGCAGCTCCAACAGGGCGTGGGATGAAAAACTGTTTTTT	CASSSNRAWDEKLFF
NA	TRBJ2-7	NA	TRBV3-1/TRBV3-2	TGTGCCAGCAGCCAAGACGTGAGGGACCGAGTCCAGTTC	CASSQDVRDRVQF
NA	TRBJ2-3	NA	TRBV5-1	TGCGCCAGCAGCCCACAACCCGGGACGGGGACAGATACGCAGTATTTT	CASSPQPGTGTDTQYF
NA	TRBJ2-7	TRBD1	TRBV7-2	TGTGCCAGCAGCCAGGACAGGCTAGGCGAGCAGTACTTC	CASSQDRLGEQYF
NA	TRBJ1-3	TRBD1	TRBV11-3	TGTGCCAGCAGCCACACGCGGGACAGCAGTCCATTTTCCTCTGGAAACACCATATATTTT	CASSHTRDSSPFSSGNTIYF
NA	TRBJ2-5	TRBD2	TRBV12-5	TGTGCTAGTGGTTTGCCCCCGGGGGGAGGGCCCAAGACCCAGTACTTC	CASGLPPGGGPKTQYF
NA	TRBJ2-3	NA	TRBV29-1	TGCAGCGTTGACTCGCAGAGCACAGATACGCAGTATTTT	CSVDSQSTDTQYF
medium-sized	TRBJ1-4	NA	TRBV5-1	TGCGCCAGCAGCTGGCGGGACCTTAATGAAAAACTGTTTTTT	CASSWRDLNEKLFF
NA	TRBJ1-5	NA	TRBV6-5	TGTGCCAGCAGTTGGTCTTACAGGGAAGATCAGCCCCAGCATTTT	CASSWSYREDQPQHF
NA	TRBJ1-2	TRBD1	TRBV6-5	TGTGCCAGCAGTTACTGGGACAGGGAGGGCTATGGCTACACCTTC	CASSYWDREGYGYTF
NA	TRBJ2-7	NA	TRBV2	TGTGCCGTTGGAACTGGTCCTTACGAGCAGTACTTC	CAVGTGPYEQYF
NA	TRBJ2-2	TRBD2	TRBV9	TGTGCCAGCAGCGTAGGGGCGGGAGTCAGTGCAGGGGAGCTGTTTTTT	CASSVGAGVSAGELFF
NA	TRBJ1-5	NA	TRBV6-1	TGTGCCAGCAGTGAATTTTCGGGAGGGGACCAGCCCCAGCATTTT	CASSEFSGGDQPQHF
NA	TRBJ2-1	TRBD2	TRBV28	TGTGCCAGCAGCCTGACTAGCGGGGTTTACAATGAGCAGTTCTTC	CASSLTSGVYNEQFF
NA	TRBJ1-1	NA	TRBV3-1/TRBV3-2	TGTGCCAGCAGCCAAAATTCAGTGGACACTGAAGCTTTCTTT	CASSQNSVDTEAFF
NA	TRBJ1-4	NA	TRBV6-5	TGTGCCAGCTCCGAGGGGGGGGCAATACTGTTTTTT	CASSEGGAILFF
NA	TRBJ1-5	TRBD1	TRBV28	TGTGCCAGCAGTTCGGACAGGGACCTTCAGCCCCAGCATTTT	CASSSDRDLQPQHF
NA	TRBJ1-2	NA	TRBV7-9	TGTGCCAGCAGCCCGCCCACCAAGCCACTCGGCGGCTACACCTTC	CASSPPTKPLGGYTF
once	TRBJ2-2	NA	TRBV19	TGTGCCAGTAGTATCTCCACCGGACAGAAGAACACCGGGGAGCTGTTTTTT	CASSISTGQKNTGELFF
NA	TRBJ1-3	TRBD1	TRBV7-9	TGTGCCAGCAGCCCTTATATCGACAGGGTTGATTTTTTTGGGACCATATATTTT	CASSPYIDRVDFFGTIYF
NA	TRBJ2-1	NA	TRBV19	TGTGCCAGTAGTCCACTGGAGGGGAGAAATGAGCAGTTCTTC	CASSPLEGRNEQFF
NA	TRBJ2-7	TRBD1	TRBV10-1	TGCGCCAGACAGGGGGCCTACGAGCAGTACTTC	CARQGAYEQYF
NA	TRBJ2-3	NA	TRBV7-6	TGTGCCAGCAGCCGTTCGACCCCCCCTGGGGATACGCAGTATTTT	CASSRSTPPGDTQYF
NA	TRBJ2-2	NA	TRBV3-1/TRBV3-2	TGTGCCAGCAGCCAACTAGGAGGTCGTAGCACCGGGGAGCTGTTTTTT	CASSQLGGRSTGELFF
once	TRBJ1-5	TRBD1	TRBV7-2	TGTGCCAGCAGCTCTGACAGGGATCAGCCCCAGCATTTT	CASSSDRDQPQHF
few	TRBJ2-7	NA	TRBV18	TGTGCCAGCTCACCTGAGTCCTACGAGCAGTACTTC	CASSPESYEQYF
NA	TRBJ1-5	TRBD1	TRBV5-6	TGTGCCAGCAGCTTTAGGACAGGTGATCAGCCCCAGCATTTT	CASSFRTGDQPQHF
NA	TRBJ1-2	TRBD1	TRBV19	TGTGCCGGCACATGGACAGGGAAGGAAAACTATGGCTACACCTTC	CAGTWTGKENYGYTF
NA	TRBJ2-7	TRBD2	TRBV6-4	TGTGCCAGCAGTGACTCCTGCTATTGGACTAGCGGGAGGATAGGAAGCTCCTACGAGCAGTACTTC	CASSDSCYWTSGRIGSSYEQYF